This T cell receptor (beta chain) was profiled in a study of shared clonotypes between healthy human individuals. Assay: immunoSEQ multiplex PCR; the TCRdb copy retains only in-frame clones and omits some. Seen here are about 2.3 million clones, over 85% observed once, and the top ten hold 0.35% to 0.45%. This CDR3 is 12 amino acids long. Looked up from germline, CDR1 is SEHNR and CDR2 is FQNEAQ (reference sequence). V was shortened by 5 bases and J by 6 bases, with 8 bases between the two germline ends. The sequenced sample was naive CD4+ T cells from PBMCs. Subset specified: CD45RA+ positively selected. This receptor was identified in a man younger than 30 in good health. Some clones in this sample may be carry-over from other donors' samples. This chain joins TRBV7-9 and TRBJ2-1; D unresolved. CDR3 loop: CASSPSINEQFF. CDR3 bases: TGTGCCAGCAGCCCCTCCATCAATGAGCAGTTCTTC.